This entry lists 9 T cell receptor beta chains sequenced from one sample in a study of blood T cell repertoires in COVID-19 (TCRdb year 2020). The method was the immunoSEQ multiplex PCR assay. TCRdb holds this immuneACCESS table with in-frame rearrangements only. Some clones are missing; in checked studies, unresolved V genes explain under half, and the rest has no known cause. In all, the sample holds 350,000 or so clones, and about 83% of those were seen once. Clones ranked in the top ten supply 2.5% to 3% of the sample. The sample taken for sequencing was peripheral blood. These receptor sequences come from a man under 40 with active or convalescent COVID-19.

This chain joins TRBV5-1 and TRBJ2-2; 8 positions agree with TRBD2. V dropped 2 bases and J dropped 3; count of bases not matched to a gene: 9. The CDR3 contains 17 residues. The V gene's germline CDR1 is SGHRS and CDR2 YFSETQ. The CDR3 sequence is CASSFQRGGADTGELFF. In nucleotides, the CDR3 is TGCGCCAGCAGCTTCCAACGGGGGGGCGCGGACACCGGGGAGCTGTTTTTT.

This chain links TRBV24-1 with TRBJ2-1; 10 nucleotides line up with TRBD2. Germline assignment: CDR1 KGHDR and CDR2 SFDVKD. J lost 2 bases, V lost 2 bases, and 5 bases had no gene match. The CDR3 totals 17 residues. The CDR3 spells CATSDSTSGTPYNEQFF. The CDR3 DNA reads as TGTGCCACCAGTGATTCAACTAGCGGGACCCCCTACAATGAGCAGTTCTTC.

The sample holds one count of this clone. DNA for the CDR3: TGTGCCAGTAGTATACAAGGGGGGGGGACCCAGTACTTC. Its translation is CASSIQGGGTQYF. This chain connects TRBV19 to TRBJ2-5; D possibly corresponds to TRBD2 (7 bases). V shed 2 bases and J shed 7 bases, with 11 bases lying between them. Germline CDR1 LNHDA, CDR2 SQIVND (reference sequence). There are 13 residues in the CDR3.

This clone was found a few times. The gene calls are TRBV29-1 and TRBJ2-7, with D possibly being TRBD1 (6 bases). Per the germline V gene, CDR1 is SQVTM and CDR2 is ANQGSEA. Trimming took off 5 bases at V and 5 bases at J, with 19 bases between the two ends. CDR3 size: 14 residues. CDR3 loop: CSVSLSRDIHEQYF. In DNA form, the CDR3 reads TGCAGCGTTTCTCTGTCCCGGGACATCCACGAGCAGTACTTC.

This clone appeared a few times. The chain couples TRBV19 to TRBJ2-3, with TRBD2 as a possible D gene (5 bases). The CDR3 has 14 amino acids. V lost 6 bases, J lost 8 bases, and 18 bases lay in between. CDR1 is LNHDA, CDR2 SQIVND, per germline (reference sequence). The CDR3 sequence: CASRDWEMAGTQYF. The CDR3 DNA is TGTGCCAGTAGGGACTGGGAGATGGCGGGTACGCAGTATTTT.

This chain joins TRBV6-2 or TRBV6-3 and TRBJ1-1, with no clear D. The CDR3 sequence is 13 residues long. V lost 4 bases, J lost 0 bases, and 6 bases lay in between. Germline V gene sequence: CDR1 MNHEY, CDR2 SVGEGT. The chain's CDR3 is CASSLSVNTEAFF. CDR3 DNA: TGTGCCAGCAGTTTATCAGTGAACACTGAAGCTTTCTTT.

The V gene is TRBV5-1, the J gene TRBJ2-1, with 8 nucleotides matching TRBD2. The CDR3 consists of 14 residues. The germline gives CDR1 SGHRS, CDR2 YFSETQ. V dropped 0 bases and J dropped 6; count of bases not matched to a gene: 2. The CDR3 loop is CASSLGTSSNEQFF. DNA for the CDR3: TGCGCCAGCAGCTTGGGGACTAGCTCCAATGAGCAGTTCTTC.

The V call is TRBV2, the J call TRBJ2-3; 10 nucleotides match TRBD2. In germline, CDR1 is SNHLY, CDR2 FYNNEI. V was pared by 6 bases and J by 2 bases, with 8 bases of the junction left unmatched. The CDR3 is made up of 16 amino acids. The CDR3 DNA reads TGTGCCAGCAGCGCTAGCGGGGGCCCTATCACAGATACGCAGTATTTT. Its translation is CASSASGGPITDTQYF.

In DNA, the CDR3 is TGTGCCAGCAGCTTAGCGCCCGGGGGCACAGATACGCAGTATTTT. Translated: CASSLAPGGTDTQYF. This rearrangement joins TRBV7-2 to TRBJ2-3, with TRBD2 as a possible D gene (5 bases). This CDR3 has 15 amino acids. Germline V gene lookup returns CDR1 SGHTA and CDR2 FQGNSA. V was cut by 0 bases and J by 1 base, with 8 bases left in between.